A selection of T cell receptor beta chains follows, all from one sample in a study of cytomegalovirus exposure and HLA in healthy donors. Assay used: immunoSEQ multiplex PCR; TCRdb lists only in-frame clones, some missing. The sample has approximately 180,000 clones, about 90% seen once. Sequences were obtained from PBMCs. Every receptor here comes from a girl under three years old in good health and CMV-seronegative. Both conserved end residues are part of each CDR3. The D gene is left open where the match is weak. Size values are once, few and many counts, or a class for expanded clones, and some rows have none.

TRBD2	TRBJ2-7	NA	TRBV4-1	TGCGCCAGCAGCCTGGGACTAGCGGGAGCCTACGAGCAGTACTTC	CASSLGLAGAYEQYF
NA	TRBJ1-2	NA	TRBV19	TGTGCCAGTACGGTGAGAGGTACGATAGACTATGGCTACACCTTC	CASTVRGTIDYGYTF
TRBD1	TRBJ1-6	few	TRBV6-1	TGTGCCAGCAGTGAGGGGGACAGGGTTGCAAGCTCCTATAATTCACCCCTCCACTTT	CASSEGDRVASSYNSPLHF
NA	TRBJ1-2	NA	TRBV10-3	TGTGCCAGCGGGAATCCGGCTAACTATGGCTACACCTTC	CASGNPANYGYTF
NA	TRBJ2-1	NA	TRBV18	TGTGCCAGCTCACCACCGCACGGGAACAATGAGCAGTTCTTC	CASSPPHGNNEQFF
NA	TRBJ2-7	NA	TRBV30	TGTGCCTGGAGTGTACTTAACGTCTACGAGCAGTACTTC	CAWSVLNVYEQYF
NA	TRBJ1-1	NA	TRBV6-5	TGTGCCAGCAGTCCACCTCAGGGGACTGAAGCTTTCTTT	CASSPPQGTEAFF
NA	TRBJ2-2	NA	TRBV5-4	TGTGCCAGCAGCCCTGGAGGGGTTAACACCGGGGAGCTGTTTTTT	CASSPGGVNTGELFF
NA	TRBJ2-2	NA	TRBV4-2	TGTGCCAGCAGCCAAGATACGGGGGCCGGGGAGCTGTTTTTT	CASSQDTGAGELFF
NA	TRBJ2-7	NA	TRBV30	TGTGCCTGTTCACTTTCGAGCTCCTACGAGCAGTACTTC	CACSLSSSYEQYF
TRBD2	TRBJ2-3	NA	TRBV30	TGTGCCTGGAGAAGAATGGGACTAGCGGGAGGGCGAGCAGATACGCAGTATTTT	CAWRRMGLAGGRADTQYF
TRBD1	TRBJ2-2	few	TRBV27	TGTGCCAGCAGTTTATATCGGACAGGGACTGACACCGGGGAGCTGTTTTTT	CASSLYRTGTDTGELFF
TRBD1	TRBJ1-3	once	TRBV19	TGTGCCACCCAGGGACAGCAATCCTTCTCTGGAAACACCATATATTTT	CATQGQQSFSGNTIYF
TRBD1	TRBJ2-7	NA	TRBV6-5	TGTGCCAGCAGTTACGACGGGACAGGGGGTTTCGAGCAGTACTTC	CASSYDGTGGFEQYF
NA	TRBJ1-4	NA	TRBV4-1	TGCGCCAGCAGCCCCGGGCCATCGGGACTGATAAATGAAAAACTGTTTTTT	CASSPGPSGLINEKLFF
TRBD2	TRBJ2-1	NA	TRBV6-1	TGTGCCAGCAGTGTAATAGCGGGAGTATCGCACAATGAGCAGTTCTTC	CASSVIAGVSHNEQFF
TRBD1	TRBJ1-3	few	TRBV9	TGTGCCAGCAGCGTAGAGGGCAGGGGGCCAGGGGGCTCTGGAAACACCATATATTTT	CASSVEGRGPGGSGNTIYF